Following are 26 T cell receptor beta chains from one sample sequenced in a study of T cell repertoires in cytomegalovirus infection. Each CDR3 protein gets one entry after TCRdb re-called the reads with MiXCR. Altogether about 740,000 distinct CDR3 sequences are present, 35% being singletons, with the ten largest covering around 2.6%. Sample: PBMCs. Every receptor here comes from a human donor in good health (CMV status not recorded). Some clones in this sample may be carry-over from other donors' samples.

This clonotype showed up just a few times. This sequence joins TRBV28 and TRBJ1-5, with 7 bases lining up with TRBD1. The V and J ends lost 3 bases and 2 bases, in that order; junction bases with no gene match: 10. Germline lookup yields CDR1 MDHEN and CDR2 SYDVKM. This CDR3 is 17 amino acids long. The DNA for the CDR3 is TGTGCCAGCAGTTTGGGGACAGTCGAGGAGGGCAATCAGCCCCAGCATTTT. It is translated as CASSLGTVEEGNQPQHF.

This clonotype was found a few times. The CDR3 nucleotides are TGCAGTGCTATAGCGATCCTCCGGGAGACCCAGTACTTC. Its protein product is CSAIAILRETQYF. This chain connects TRBV20-1 to TRBJ2-5, with D maybe TRBD2 (5 bases). CDR3 length: 13 residues. V dropped 4 bases and J dropped 5 bases, with 14 bases sitting between them. Germline CDR1 DFQATT, CDR2 SNEGSKA (reference sequence).

The rearrangement links TRBV5-4 to TRBJ2-3; 7 bases agree with TRBD2. The CDR3 loop spans 14 amino acids. Germline V CDR1 and CDR2: SGHNT, YYREEE (reference sequence). V trimming: 0 bases; J trimming: 8 bases; junction bases outside the gene matches: 6. The CDR3 reads CASSLGGSWVTQYF. Written as DNA, the CDR3 is TGTGCCAGCAGCTTGGGCGGGAGCTGGGTTACGCAGTATTTT.

This clonotype was observed a handful of times. The V call is TRBV28, the J call TRBJ1-2; no definite D call. CDR1 is MDHEN, CDR2 SYDVKM, per germline. V lost 1 base, J lost 5 bases, and 5 bases lay in between. The CDR3 runs 12 residues. The CDR3 here is CASSLYLYGYTF. The CDR3 coding sequence is TGTGCCAGCAGTTTATACCTTTATGGCTACACCTTC.

This clonotype was detected a few times. The chain has TRBV28 and TRBJ2-1; D is perhaps TRBD1 (6 bases). The V gene lost 2 bases and the J gene lost 4 bases, with 18 bases spanning the gap. CDR3 size: 17 residues. Germline V gene sequence: CDR1 MDHEN, CDR2 SYDVKM. CDR3 in amino acids: CASSLAYGQGWYNEQFF. For the CDR3, the DNA is TGTGCCAGCAGTTTAGCGTACGGTCAGGGGTGGTACAATGAGCAGTTCTTC.

Comments on this clonotype: A much larger clone differs from this one at a single base, so this may be a read error. The chain combines TRBV7-2 with TRBJ1-2, with 9 bases aligning to TRBD1. Germline CDR1 is SGHTA and CDR2 is FQGNSA. This CDR3 region has 14 residues. This chain's CDR3 is CASGRTGDHYVYTF. The CDR3 DNA sequence: TGTGCCAGCGGCAGGACAGGGGACCACTATGTCTACACCTTC.

This rearrangement joins TRBV7-2 to TRBJ2-7, with 9 bases aligning to TRBD1. V shed 6 bases, J shed 1 base, and the junction held 7 bases outside the gene matches. The germline V gene has CDR1 SGHTA and CDR2 FQGNSA. The CDR3 is 15 residues long. In DNA form, the CDR3 reads TGTGCCAGCAGATTTACCGGGACAGGGTCCTACGAGCAGTACTTC. This codes for CASRFTGTGSYEQYF.

In its sample, this clonotype was seen many times. The chain links TRBV7-6 to TRBJ2-7, with D uncertain. Trimming took 2 bases from V and 3 from J, leaving 5 bases between them. The CDR3 contains 12 residues. Germline V gives CDR1 SGHVS, CDR2 FNYEAQ. CDR3 coding DNA: TGTGCCAGCAGCTTAACCGACTACGAGCAGTACTTC. As protein: CASSLTDYEQYF.

V is TRBV28 and J is TRBJ2-7; 7 bases match TRBD2. The CDR3 covers 14 residues. CDR1 and CDR2 from the germline V gene are MDHEN and SYDVKM. Germline trimming cut 6 bases from V and 6 bases from J; bases unmatched to any gene: 11. The CDR3, as DNA: TGTGCCAGCAGGGTGGGTAGCGGGTCCGGCGAGCAGTACTTC. As protein: CASRVGSGSGEQYF.

The CDR3: CASSQKGYGQYF. The DNA of the CDR3 is TGTGCCAGCAGCCAAAAGGGATACGGGCAGTATTTT. The chain joins TRBV28 to TRBJ2-3; D gene unclear. In germline, CDR1 is MDHEN, CDR2 SYDVKM. This CDR3 spans 12 amino acids. V was shortened by 6 bases and J by 11 bases, with 15 bases between the two germline ends. The complete variable domain, with remaining parts taken from reference TRBV28 and TRBJ2-3, reads DVKVTQSSRYLVKRTGEKVFLECVQDMDHENMFWYRQDPGLGLRLIYFSYDVKMKEKGDIPEGYSVSREKKERFSLILESASTNQTSMYLCASSQKGYGQYFGPGTRLTVL.

The chain combines TRBV7-9 with TRBJ1-4; 8 bases fit TRBD1. The J segment lost 1 base and the V segment lost 2 bases, leaving 9 bases of the junction unmatched. CDR1 is SEHNR, CDR2 FQNEAQ, per germline (reference sequence). The CDR3 is 18 residues long. CDR3 coding DNA: TGTGCCAGCAGCTTATTTCTCGGGACAGGAGTAACTAATGAAAAACTGTTTTTT. Encoded protein: CASSLFLGTGVTNEKLFF.

This clonotype has ten or more counts. The chain carries TRBV7-8 and TRBJ2-2, with unresolved D. Germline V gene lookup returns CDR1 SGHVS and CDR2 FQNEAQ. V shed 1 base and J shed 2 bases, with 8 bases lying between them. The CDR3 spans 15 residues. The CDR3 DNA sequence: TGTGCCAGCAGCTTAGTGGGAATCAACACCGGGGAGCTGTTTTTT. It yields the protein CASSLVGINTGELFF.

The chain uses TRBV7-2 and TRBJ1-1, with a tentative D call TRBD1 (6 bases). V was clipped by 5 bases and J by 3 bases, with 16 bases between them. The CDR3 totals 15 residues. The germline CDR1 and CDR2 sequences are SGHTA and FQGNSA. The DNA for the CDR3 is TGTGCCAGCAGCGCCTGGACAGTGCTTGACACTGAAGCTTTCTTT. Encoded protein: CASSAWTVLDTEAFF.

In the case of this clonotype: This sequence may be a read error, since a much larger clone differs from it by one base. The V gene is TRBV28, the J gene TRBJ2-4; no definite D call. CDR1 and CDR2 from the germline V gene are MDHEN and SYDVKM. The CDR3 sequence is 16 residues long. V shed 8 bases and J shed 0 bases, with 17 bases lying between them. For the CDR3, the DNA is TGTGCCAGCCGTTCCCCGACACCTCTAGCCAAAAACATTCAGTACTTC. Translation gives CASRSPTPLAKNIQYF.

In its sample, this clonotype was seen a few times. The J gene is TRBJ2-3, the V gene TRBV7-9, with D unresolved. This CDR3 is built from 15 residues. The V end was cut by 1 base, the J end by 2 bases, with 10 bases between. CDR1 and CDR2 from the germline V gene are SEHNR and FQNEAQ (reference sequence). CDR3 in DNA: TGTGCCAGCAGCTTAGGGAGCGCATACACAGATACGCAGTATTTT. It specifies CASSLGSAYTDTQYF.

The chain combines TRBV5-5 with TRBJ2-5, with D possibly matching TRBD1 (7 bases). The germline V gene encodes CDR1 SGHKS and CDR2 YYEKEE (reference sequence). The CDR3 runs to 16 residues. Trimming pared 4 bases from V and 5 bases from J, leaving 21 bases between. This chain's CDR3 is CASSPGGGFSGETQYF. The CDR3 nucleotides are TGTGCCAGCAGCCCAGGGGGAGGCTTCTCGGGGGAGACCCAGTACTTC.

J is TRBJ1-6 and V is TRBV2; perhaps TRBD1 as D (5 bases). Germline lookup yields CDR1 SNHLY and CDR2 FYNNEI. This CDR3 contains 15 residues. V lost 7 bases and J 4 bases, leaving 14 bases between the germline ends. This CDR3 reads CASTGHWTYNSPLHF. The CDR3 region has the DNA TGTGCCAGCACCGGACACTGGACATATAATTCACCCCTCCACTTT. Complete variable domain (other parts from reference TRBV2 and TRBJ1-6): EPEVTQTPSHQVTQMGQEVILRCVPISNHLYFYWYRQILGQKVEFLVSFYNNEISEKSEIFDDQFSVERPDGSNFTLKIRSTKLEDSAMYFCASTGHWTYNSPLHFGNGTRLTVT.

This clonotype showed up just a few times. The chain couples TRBV10-1 to TRBJ1-1; 11 positions agree with TRBD1. Trimming at V came to 4 bases and at J to 0 bases, leaving 7 bases not matched to a gene. Germline lookup yields CDR1 WNHNN and CDR2 SYGVQD (reference sequence). This CDR3 has 17 amino acids. CDR3 DNA: TGCGCCAGCAGTGGGGACAGGGGGACGGGGATGAACACTGAAGCTTTCTTT. It is translated as CASSGDRGTGMNTEAFF.

The J gene is TRBJ2-1, the V gene TRBV29-1, with 8 bases identical to TRBD1. CDR1 is SQVTM, CDR2 ANQGSEA, per germline. V trimming: 5 bases; J trimming: 3 bases; junction bases outside the gene matches: 6. The CDR3 has 14 residues. The CDR3 bases are TGCAGCGTTCTGGGACAGGAAATCTACAATGAGCAGTTCTTC. This translates into CSVLGQEIYNEQFF.

Many counts were recorded for this clonotype. The chain has TRBV28 and TRBJ1-2; 7 nucleotides agree with TRBD1. Germline values: CDR1 MDHEN, CDR2 SYDVKM. This CDR3 comprises 12 residues. V lost 5 bases to trimming and J lost 5 bases; unmatched junction nucleotides: 2. CDR3 nucleotide sequence: TGTGCCAGCAGTCGGGGACAGTATGGCTACACCTTC. The encoded protein is CASSRGQYGYTF.

The genes are TRBV6-2 or TRBV6-3 and TRBJ2-3; tentative D call: TRBD1 (5 bases). The CDR3 is 14 amino acids. Deletions cut 4 bases from V and 2 bases from J, with 10 bases between. CDR1 and CDR2 (germline): MNHEY, SVGEGT. The CDR3, as DNA: TGTGCCAGCAGTTCGGACACCTTCACAGATACGCAGTATTTT. It codes for CASSSDTFTDTQYF.

The genes are TRBV7-2 and TRBJ2-3; 10 nucleotides align to TRBD2. The CDR3 covers 17 residues. V lost 6 bases to trimming and J lost 0 bases; unmatched junction nucleotides: 9. Germline-derived CDR1 and CDR2 are SGHTA and FQGNSA. The CDR3 sequence: CASSFTSSGSSTDTQYF. CDR3 nucleotide sequence: TGTGCCAGCAGTTTTACCTCTAGCGGGAGTAGCACAGATACGCAGTATTTT. The variable domain in full, with the rest retrieved from reference TRBV7-2 and TRBJ2-3, is GAGVSQSPSNKVTEKGKDVELRCDPISGHTALYWYRQSLGQGLEFLIYFQGNSAPDKSGLPSDRFSAERTGGSVSTLTIQRTQQEDSAVYLCASSFTSSGSSTDTQYFGPGTRLTVL.

This clonotype was counted between two and nine times. The chain employs TRBV28 and TRBJ2-7; no reliable D call. The germline V gene encodes CDR1 MDHEN and CDR2 SYDVKM. The CDR3 is 15 residues long. V dropped 2 bases and J dropped 4 bases, with 15 bases sitting between them. The CDR3 is CASSLVRSQGYEQYF. CDR3 nucleotide sequence: TGTGCCAGCAGTTTAGTGCGGAGCCAAGGTTACGAGCAGTACTTC. Looking up the rest from reference TRBV28 and TRBJ2-7 gives the full variable domain: DVKVTQSSRYLVKRTGEKVFLECVQDMDHENMFWYRQDPGLGLRLIYFSYDVKMKEKGDIPEGYSVSREKKERFSLILESASTNQTSMYLCASSLVRSQGYEQYFGPGTRLTVT.

The chain recombines TRBV5-1 with TRBJ1-2; 9 bases are a match to TRBD1. The CDR3 extends over 17 amino acids. CDR1 SGHRS and CDR2 YFSETQ come from the germline V gene. The V segment lost 0 bases and the J segment 4 bases; nucleotides outside the gene matches: 10. The CDR3 nucleotides are TGCGCCAGCAGCTTGGCCCCCGGGACAGGGAAGTCCTATGGCTACACCTTC. This codes for CASSLAPGTGKSYGYTF. Supplemented by reference TRBV5-1 and TRBJ1-2, the full variable domain reads KAGVTQTPRYLIKTRGQQVTLSCSPISGHRSVSWYQQTPGQGLQFLFEYFSETQRNKGNFPGRFSGRQFSNSRSEMNVSTLELGDSALYLCASSLAPGTGKSYGYTFGSGTRLTVV.

The V call is TRBV28, the J call TRBJ2-5; 13 positions match TRBD2. CDR3 size: 18 residues. V shed 3 bases and J 3 bases; nucleotides not matched to a gene: 10. Germline V gives CDR1 MDHEN, CDR2 SYDVKM. The CDR3 loop is CASSFTWTSGGLEETQYF. In nucleotides, the CDR3 is TGTGCCAGCAGTTTCACGTGGACTAGCGGGGGACTCGAAGAGACCCAGTACTTC.

This chain connects TRBV27 to TRBJ1-4; 7 bases map to TRBD1. The trim removed 6 bases at V and 4 bases at J, leaving 11 bases unmatched. The CDR3 has 16 residues. CDR1 MNHEY and CDR2 SMNVEV come from the germline V gene (reference sequence). The CDR3 protein is CASRLTWDRLNEKLFF. CDR3 coding DNA: TGTGCCAGCAGGTTAACGTGGGACAGACTTAATGAAAAACTGTTTTTT.